This T cell receptor beta chain appears in the sequencing data of a study of blood T cells in healthy people across ages. V lost 1 base, J lost 5 bases, and 5 bases stayed unmatched. The CDR3 totals 15 residues. Per germline, CDR1 SGHTA and CDR2 FQGNSA. Combining a sample-barcoded 5' primer with a J-beta primer mix, a second PCR ran for roughly 7 to 12 cycles. The template-switch adaptor, which had 12 random nucleotides, put a tag on each cDNA molecule. TCRdb re-called the 5' RACE reads through MiXCR, storing one row per CDR3 protein. The sample consists of approximately 360,000 distinct CDR3 sequences, 45% to 60% of them appearing once.

This sequence was found in a man between 60 and 70 years old in good health. What was sequenced was blood. The J gene is TRBJ2-5, the V gene TRBV7-2, with 9 nucleotides matching TRBD1. CDR3 protein: CASSLGDRAGETQYF. As DNA, the CDR3 is TGTGCCAGCAGCTTAGGGGACAGGGCCGGGGAGACCCAGTACTTC.